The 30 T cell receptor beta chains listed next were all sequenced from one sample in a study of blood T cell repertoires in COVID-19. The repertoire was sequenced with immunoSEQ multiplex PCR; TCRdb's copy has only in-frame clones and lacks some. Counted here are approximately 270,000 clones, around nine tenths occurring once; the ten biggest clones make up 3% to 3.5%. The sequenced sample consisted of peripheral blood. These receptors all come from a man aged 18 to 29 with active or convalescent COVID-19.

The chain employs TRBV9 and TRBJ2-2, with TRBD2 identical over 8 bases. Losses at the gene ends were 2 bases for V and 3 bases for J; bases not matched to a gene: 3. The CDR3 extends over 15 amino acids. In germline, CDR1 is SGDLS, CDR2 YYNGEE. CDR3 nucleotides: TGTGCCAGCAGCGTTGGACTAGCTGACACCGGGGAGCTGTTTTTT. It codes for CASSVGLADTGELFF.

CDR3 DNA: TGTGCCAGCAGCGCGGAAGTGGGACAGGTGGTCTACGAGCAGTACTTC. This translates into CASSAEVGQVVYEQYF. V usage is TRBV9 and J usage is TRBJ2-7; 8 bases line up with TRBD1. The CDR3 has 16 residues. Germline values: CDR1 SGDLS, CDR2 YYNGEE. Unmatched junction bases numbered 11, after V lost 3 bases and J lost 3 bases.

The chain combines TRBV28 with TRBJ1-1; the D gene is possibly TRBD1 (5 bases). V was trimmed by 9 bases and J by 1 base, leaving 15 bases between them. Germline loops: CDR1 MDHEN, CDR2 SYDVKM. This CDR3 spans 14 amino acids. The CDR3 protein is CASKLWGRNTEAFF. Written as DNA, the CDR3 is TGTGCCAGTAAGCTATGGGGCCGGAACACTGAAGCTTTCTTT.

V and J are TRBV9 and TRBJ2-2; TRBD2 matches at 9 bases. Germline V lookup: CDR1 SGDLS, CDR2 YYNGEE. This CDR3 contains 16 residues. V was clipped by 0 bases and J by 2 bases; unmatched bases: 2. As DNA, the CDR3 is TGTGCCAGCAGCGTAGCTAGCGGGATAAACACCGGGGAGCTGTTTTTT. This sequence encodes CASSVASGINTGELFF.

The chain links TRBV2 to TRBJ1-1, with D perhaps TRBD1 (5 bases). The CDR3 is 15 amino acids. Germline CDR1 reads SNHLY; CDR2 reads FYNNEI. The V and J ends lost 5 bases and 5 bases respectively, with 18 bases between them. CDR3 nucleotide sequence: TGTGCCAGCAGTCCCCCCCCAGGGCGAGGTACTGAAGCTTTCTTT. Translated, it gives CASSPPPGRGTEAFF.

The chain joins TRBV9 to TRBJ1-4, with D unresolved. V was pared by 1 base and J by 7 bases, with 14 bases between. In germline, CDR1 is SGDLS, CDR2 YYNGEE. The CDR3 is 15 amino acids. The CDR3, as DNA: TGTGCCAGCAGCGTATACGTGGGAGAGGGTGAAAAACTGTTTTTT. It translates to CASSVYVGEGEKLFF. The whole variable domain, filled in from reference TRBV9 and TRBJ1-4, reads DSGVTQTPKHLITATGQRVTLRCSPRSGDLSVYWYQQSLDQGLQFLIQYYNGEERAKGNILERFSAQQFPDLHSELNLSSLELGDSALYFCASSVYVGEGEKLFFGSGTQLSVL.

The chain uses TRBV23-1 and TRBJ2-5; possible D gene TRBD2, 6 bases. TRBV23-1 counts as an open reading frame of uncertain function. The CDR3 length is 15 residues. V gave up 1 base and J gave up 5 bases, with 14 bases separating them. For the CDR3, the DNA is TGCGCCAGCAGTCAATTGGGGGAGGTGGGGGAGACCCAGTACTTC. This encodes CASSQLGEVGETQYF.

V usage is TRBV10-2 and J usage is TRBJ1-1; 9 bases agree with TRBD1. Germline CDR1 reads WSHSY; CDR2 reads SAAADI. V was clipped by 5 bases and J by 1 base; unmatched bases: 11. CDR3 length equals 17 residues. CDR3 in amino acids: CASSLYLGDRANTEAFF. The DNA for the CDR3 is TGCGCCAGCAGTCTCTATTTAGGGGACAGGGCGAACACTGAAGCTTTCTTT.

The CDR3: CASSTSEGINEQFF. The DNA of the CDR3 is TGCGCCAGCAGCACATCGGAGGGTATCAATGAGCAGTTCTTC. V is TRBV5-1 and J is TRBJ2-1, with a weak D call TRBD2 (6 bases). Trimming pared 4 bases from V and 6 bases from J, leaving 14 bases between. CDR3 size: 14 residues. Germline V lookup: CDR1 SGHRS, CDR2 YFSETQ. Variable domain in full (rest from reference TRBV5-1 and TRBJ2-1): KAGVTQTPRYLIKTRGQQVTLSCSPISGHRSVSWYQQTPGQGLQFLFEYFSETQRNKGNFPGRFSGRQFSNSRSEMNVSTLELGDSALYLCASSTSEGINEQFFGPGTRLTVL.

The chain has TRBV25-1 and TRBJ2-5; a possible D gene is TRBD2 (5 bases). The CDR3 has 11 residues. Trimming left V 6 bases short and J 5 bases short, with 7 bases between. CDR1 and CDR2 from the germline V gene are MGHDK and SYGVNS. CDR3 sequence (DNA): TGTGCCAGCAGGAGAGGGGAGACCCAGTACTTC. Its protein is CASRRGETQYF.

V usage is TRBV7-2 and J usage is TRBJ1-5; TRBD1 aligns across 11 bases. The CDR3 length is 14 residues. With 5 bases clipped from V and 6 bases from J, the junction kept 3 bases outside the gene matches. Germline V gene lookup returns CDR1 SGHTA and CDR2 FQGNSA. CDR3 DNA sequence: TGTGCCAGCAGCGTGGACAGGGGGCTTCAGCCCCAGCATTTT. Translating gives CASSVDRGLQPQHF.

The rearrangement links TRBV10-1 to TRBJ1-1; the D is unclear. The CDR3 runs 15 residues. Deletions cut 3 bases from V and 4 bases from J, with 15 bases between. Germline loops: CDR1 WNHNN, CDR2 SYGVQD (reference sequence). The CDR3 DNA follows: TGCGCCAGCAGTGAACGCGGGAAAGCGACCACTGAAGCTTTCTTT. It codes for CASSERGKATTEAFF.

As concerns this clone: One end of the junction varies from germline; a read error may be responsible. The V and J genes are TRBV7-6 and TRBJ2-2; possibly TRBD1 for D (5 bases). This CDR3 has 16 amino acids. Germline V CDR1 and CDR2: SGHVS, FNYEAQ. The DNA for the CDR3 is TGTGCCAGCAGTTTAGACAGAAACAGGAACACCGGGGAGCTGTTTTTT. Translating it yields CASSLDRNRNTGELFF. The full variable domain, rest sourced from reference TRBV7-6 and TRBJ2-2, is GAGVSQSPRYKVTKRGQDVALRCDPISGHVSLYWYRQALGQGPEFLTYFNYEAQQDKSGLPNDRFSAERPEGSISTLTIQRTEQRDSAMYRCASSLDRNRNTGELFFGEGSRLTVL.

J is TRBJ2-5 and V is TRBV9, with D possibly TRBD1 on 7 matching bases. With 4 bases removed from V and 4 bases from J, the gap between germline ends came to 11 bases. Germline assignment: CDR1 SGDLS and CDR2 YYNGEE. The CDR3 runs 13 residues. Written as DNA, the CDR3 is TGTGCCAGCAGCCCAGGGGGAGGAGAGACCCAGTACTTC. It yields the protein CASSPGGGETQYF.

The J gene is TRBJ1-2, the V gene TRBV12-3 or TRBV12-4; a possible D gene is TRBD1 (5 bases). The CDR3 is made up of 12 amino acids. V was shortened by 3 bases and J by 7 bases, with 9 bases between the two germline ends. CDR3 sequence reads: CASSFQGGGYTF. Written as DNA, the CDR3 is TGTGCCAGCAGTTTTCAGGGTGGTGGCTACACCTTC.

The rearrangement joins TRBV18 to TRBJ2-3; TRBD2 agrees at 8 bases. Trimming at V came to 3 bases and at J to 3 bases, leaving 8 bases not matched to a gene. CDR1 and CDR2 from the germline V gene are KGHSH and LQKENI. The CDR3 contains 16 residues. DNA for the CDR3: TGTGCCAGCTCACCCTTAGCGGGGAGAGGGACAGATACGCAGTATTTT. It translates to CASSPLAGRGTDTQYF. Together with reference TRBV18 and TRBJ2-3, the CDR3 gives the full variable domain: NAGVMQNPRHLVRRRGQEARLRCSPMKGHSHVYWYRQLPEEGLKFMVYLQKENIIDESGMPKERFSAEFPKEGPSILRIQQVVRGDSAAYFCASSPLAGRGTDTQYFGPGTRLTVL.

The CDR3 nucleotides are TGTGCCAGCAGTTACTCGGACAGGGGTGGAGGCTACACCTTC. It is translated as CASSYSDRGGGYTF. The chain employs TRBV6-5 and TRBJ1-2; TRBD1 matches at 9 bases. In germline, CDR1 is MNHEY, CDR2 SVGAGI. There are 14 residues in the CDR3. V shed 0 bases, J shed 8 bases, and the junction held 4 bases outside the gene matches.

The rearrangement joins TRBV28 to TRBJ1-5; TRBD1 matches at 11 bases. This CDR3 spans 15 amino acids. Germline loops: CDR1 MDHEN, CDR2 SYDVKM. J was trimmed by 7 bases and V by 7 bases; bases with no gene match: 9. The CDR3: CASTRTGGFQQPQHF. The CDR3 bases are TGTGCCAGCACCAGGACAGGGGGCTTTCAACAGCCCCAGCATTTT.

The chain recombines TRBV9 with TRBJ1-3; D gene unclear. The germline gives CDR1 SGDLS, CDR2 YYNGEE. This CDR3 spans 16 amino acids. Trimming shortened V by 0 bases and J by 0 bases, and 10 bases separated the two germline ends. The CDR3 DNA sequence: TGTGCCAGCAGCGTAGCTGGCTCCAACTCTGGAAACACCATATATTTT. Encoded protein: CASSVAGSNSGNTIYF. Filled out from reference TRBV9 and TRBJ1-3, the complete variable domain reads DSGVTQTPKHLITATGQRVTLRCSPRSGDLSVYWYQQSLDQGLQFLIQYYNGEERAKGNILERFSAQQFPDLHSELNLSSLELGDSALYFCASSVAGSNSGNTIYFGEGSWLTVV.

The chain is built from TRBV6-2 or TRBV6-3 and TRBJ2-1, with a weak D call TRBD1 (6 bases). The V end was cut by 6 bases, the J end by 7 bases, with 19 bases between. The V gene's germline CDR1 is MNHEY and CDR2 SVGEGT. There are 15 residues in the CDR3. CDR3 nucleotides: TGTGCCAGCAGCCTAATCGAGAGGGGGTTGAATGAGCAGTTCTTC. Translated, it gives CASSLIERGLNEQFF.

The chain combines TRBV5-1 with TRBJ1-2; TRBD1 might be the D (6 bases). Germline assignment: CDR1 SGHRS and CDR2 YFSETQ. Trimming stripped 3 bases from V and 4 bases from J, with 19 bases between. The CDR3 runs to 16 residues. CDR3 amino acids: CASSSTDGGLFYGYTF. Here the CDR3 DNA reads TGCGCCAGCAGCTCCACTGACGGGGGGCTTTTCTATGGCTACACCTTC.

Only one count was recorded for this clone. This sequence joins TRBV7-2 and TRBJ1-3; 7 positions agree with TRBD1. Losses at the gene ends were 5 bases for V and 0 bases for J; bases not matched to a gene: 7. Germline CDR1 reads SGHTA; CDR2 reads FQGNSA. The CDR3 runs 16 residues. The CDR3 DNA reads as TGTGCCAGCAGCGCAGGGACAGTAAGCTCTGGAAACACCATATATTTT. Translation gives CASSAGTVSSGNTIYF.

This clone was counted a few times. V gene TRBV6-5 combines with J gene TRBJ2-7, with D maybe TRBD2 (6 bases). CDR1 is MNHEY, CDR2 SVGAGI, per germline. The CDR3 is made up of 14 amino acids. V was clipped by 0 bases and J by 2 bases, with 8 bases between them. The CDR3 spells CASSYSRTTYEQYF. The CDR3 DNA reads TGTGCCAGCAGTTACTCTAGGACTACCTACGAGCAGTACTTC.

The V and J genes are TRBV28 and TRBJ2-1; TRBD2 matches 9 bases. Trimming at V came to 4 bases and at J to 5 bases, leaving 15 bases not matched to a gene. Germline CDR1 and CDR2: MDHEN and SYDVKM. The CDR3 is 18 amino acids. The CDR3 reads CASSSPLLSGRNHNEQFF. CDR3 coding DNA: TGTGCCAGCAGTTCACCTCTTCTTAGCGGGAGAAACCACAATGAGCAGTTCTTC.

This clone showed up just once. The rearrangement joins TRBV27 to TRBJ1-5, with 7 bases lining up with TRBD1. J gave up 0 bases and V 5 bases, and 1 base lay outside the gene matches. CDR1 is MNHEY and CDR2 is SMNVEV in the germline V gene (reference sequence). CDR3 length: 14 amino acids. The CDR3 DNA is TGTGCCAGCAGTCGACAGGGTAGCAATCAGCCCCAGCATTTT. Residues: CASSRQGSNQPQHF.

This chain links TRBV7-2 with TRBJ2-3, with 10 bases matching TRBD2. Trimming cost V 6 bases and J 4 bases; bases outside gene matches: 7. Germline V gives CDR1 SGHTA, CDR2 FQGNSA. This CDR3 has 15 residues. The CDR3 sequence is CASRGASGRPDTQYF. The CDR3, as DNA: TGTGCCAGCAGAGGTGCTAGCGGGAGACCAGATACGCAGTATTTT.

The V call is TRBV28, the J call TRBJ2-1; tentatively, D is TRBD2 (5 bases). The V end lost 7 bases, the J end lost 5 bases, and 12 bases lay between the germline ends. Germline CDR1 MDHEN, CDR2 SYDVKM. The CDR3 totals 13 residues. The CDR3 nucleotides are TGTGCCAGCACGTCCGGGGTAGACAATGAGCAGTTCTTC. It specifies CASTSGVDNEQFF.

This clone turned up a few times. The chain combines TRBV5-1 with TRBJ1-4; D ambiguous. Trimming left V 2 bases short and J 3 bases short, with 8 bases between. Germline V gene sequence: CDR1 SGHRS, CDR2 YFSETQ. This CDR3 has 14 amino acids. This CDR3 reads CASSFAAANEKLFF. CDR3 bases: TGCGCCAGCAGCTTCGCGGCAGCTAATGAAAAACTGTTTTTT.

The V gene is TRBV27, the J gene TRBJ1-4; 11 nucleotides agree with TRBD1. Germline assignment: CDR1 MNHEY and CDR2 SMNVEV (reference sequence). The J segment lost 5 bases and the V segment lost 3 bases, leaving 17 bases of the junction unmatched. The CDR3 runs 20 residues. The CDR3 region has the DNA TGTGCCAGCAGTTTTTACCACAGAGAAGACCGGGACAGGGGGAATGAAAAACTGTTTTTT. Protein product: CASSFYHREDRDRGNEKLFF.

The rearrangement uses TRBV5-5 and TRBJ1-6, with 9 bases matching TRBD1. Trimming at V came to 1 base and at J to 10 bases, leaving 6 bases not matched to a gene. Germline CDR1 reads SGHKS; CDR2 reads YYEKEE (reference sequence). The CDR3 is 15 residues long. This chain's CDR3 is CASSLLGTGRSPLHF. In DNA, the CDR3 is TGTGCCAGCAGCTTGCTTGGGACAGGGAGGTCACCCCTCCACTTT.